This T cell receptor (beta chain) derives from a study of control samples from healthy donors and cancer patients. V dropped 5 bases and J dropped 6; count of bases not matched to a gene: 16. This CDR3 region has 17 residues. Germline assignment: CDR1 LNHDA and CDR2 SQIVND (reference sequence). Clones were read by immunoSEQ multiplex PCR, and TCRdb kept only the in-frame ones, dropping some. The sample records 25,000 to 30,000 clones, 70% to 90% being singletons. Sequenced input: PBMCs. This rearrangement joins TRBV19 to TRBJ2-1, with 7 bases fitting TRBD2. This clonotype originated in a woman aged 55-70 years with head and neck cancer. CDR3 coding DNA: TGTGCCAGTAGTTCCACGTGGGGGGGGTCCATAGGCAATGAGCAGTTCTTC. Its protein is CASSSTWGGSIGNEQFF.